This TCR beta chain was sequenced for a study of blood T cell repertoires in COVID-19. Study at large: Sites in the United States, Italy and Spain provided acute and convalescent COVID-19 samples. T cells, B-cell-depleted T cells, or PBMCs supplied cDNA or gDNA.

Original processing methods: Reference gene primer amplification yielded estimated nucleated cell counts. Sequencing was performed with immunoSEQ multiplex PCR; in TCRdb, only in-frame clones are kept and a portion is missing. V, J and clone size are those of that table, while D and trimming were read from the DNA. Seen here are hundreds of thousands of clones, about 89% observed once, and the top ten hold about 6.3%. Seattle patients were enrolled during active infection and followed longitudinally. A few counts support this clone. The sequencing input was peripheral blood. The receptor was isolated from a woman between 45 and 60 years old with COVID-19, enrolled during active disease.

The CDR3 reads CSVAEPYYEQYF. The CDR3 DNA is TGCAGCGTTGCTGAACCCTACTACGAGCAGTACTTC. This chain connects TRBV29-1 to TRBJ2-7; D unresolved. Between the trimmed V and J ends, which lost 4 bases and 3 bases, there was a span of 10 bases. CDR3 length: 12 residues. Germline values: CDR1 SQVTM, CDR2 ANQGSEA.